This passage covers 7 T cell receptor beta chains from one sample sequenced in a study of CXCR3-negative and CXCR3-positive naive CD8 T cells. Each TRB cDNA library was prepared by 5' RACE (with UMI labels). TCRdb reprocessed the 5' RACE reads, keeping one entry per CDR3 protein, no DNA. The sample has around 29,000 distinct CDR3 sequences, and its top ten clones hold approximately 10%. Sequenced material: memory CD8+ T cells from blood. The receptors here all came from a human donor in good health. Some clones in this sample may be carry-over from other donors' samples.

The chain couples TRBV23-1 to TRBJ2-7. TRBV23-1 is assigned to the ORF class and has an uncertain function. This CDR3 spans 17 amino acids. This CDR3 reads CASSQSTSTHTTYEQYF.

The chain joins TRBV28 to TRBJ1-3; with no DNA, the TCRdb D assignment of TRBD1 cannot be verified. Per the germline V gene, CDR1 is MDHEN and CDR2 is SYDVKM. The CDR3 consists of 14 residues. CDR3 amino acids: CASSLSGTRNTIYF.

CDR3 loop: CASSDSTSGVSGANVLTF. V is TRBV6-4 and J is TRBJ2-6; TCRdb's D gene call, TRBD1, goes unchecked for lack of DNA. Germline CDR1 and CDR2: MRHNA and SNTAGT. The length of the CDR3 is 18 residues.

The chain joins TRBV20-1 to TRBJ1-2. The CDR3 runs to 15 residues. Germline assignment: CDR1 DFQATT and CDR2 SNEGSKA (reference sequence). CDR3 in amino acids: CSARDEESHNYGYTF.

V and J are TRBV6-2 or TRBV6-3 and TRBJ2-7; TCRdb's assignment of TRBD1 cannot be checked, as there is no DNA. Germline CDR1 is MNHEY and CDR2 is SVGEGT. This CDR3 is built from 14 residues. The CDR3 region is CASSVTGDSYEQYF.

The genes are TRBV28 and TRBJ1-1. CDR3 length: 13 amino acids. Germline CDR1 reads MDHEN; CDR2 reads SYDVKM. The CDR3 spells CASSLTGGTEAFF. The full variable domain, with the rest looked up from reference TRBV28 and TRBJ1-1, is DVKVTQSSRYLVKRTGEKVFLECVQDMDHENMFWYRQDPGLGLRLIYFSYDVKMKEKGDIPEGYSVSREKKERFSLILESASTNQTSMYLCASSLTGGTEAFFGQGTRLTVV.

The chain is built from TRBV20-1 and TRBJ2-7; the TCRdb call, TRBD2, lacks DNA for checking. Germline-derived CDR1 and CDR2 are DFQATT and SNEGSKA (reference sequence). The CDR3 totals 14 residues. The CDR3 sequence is CSAPGLAGPYEQYF.